Listed here are 10 T cell receptor beta chains from one sample, sequenced in a study of beta chain features in type 1 diabetes. Their recognized antigens are unknown. Overall study results and limits: TCRB CDR3 length was moderately but significantly reduced in all four CD4+ subsets of Type 1 diabetes patients.

All of the isolated RNA was reverse transcribed, so expressed TCRB transcripts were sequenced. Assay: immunoSEQ multiplex PCR; the TCRdb copy retains only in-frame clones and omits some. The sample gives some 360,000 clones, 8.5% to 10% of which show up once; 0.45% to 0.65% is in the top ten. Sequences were obtained from central memory CD4+ T cells from blood. The receptors shown here come from a man aged 30 to 45 with type 1 diabetes.

The chain is built from TRBV18 and TRBJ1-3; D is uncertain. The CDR3 sequence is 16 residues long. The V end was cut by 2 bases, the J end by 0 bases, with 11 bases between. Germline V gives CDR1 KGHSH, CDR2 LQKENI. The CDR3 spells CASSPVYGSSGNTIYF. The CDR3 region has the DNA TGTGCCAGCTCACCAGTGTACGGAAGCTCTGGAAACACCATATATTTT.

V and J are TRBV9 and TRBJ1-1; D possibly corresponds to TRBD1 (6 bases). Deletions cut 1 base from V and 1 base from J, with 8 bases between. Germline assignment: CDR1 SGDLS and CDR2 YYNGEE. The CDR3 has 14 amino acids. The CDR3 DNA follows: TGTGCCAGCAGCGTATTCAGGGGGAACACTGAAGCTTTCTTT. Amino acid sequence: CASSVFRGNTEAFF.

In this sample, this clone turned up a few times. The J gene is TRBJ1-5, the V gene TRBV27; the D gene is possibly TRBD1 (6 bases). The CDR3 has 12 amino acids. V was cut by 7 bases and J by 7 bases, with 11 bases left in between. CDR1 MNHEY and CDR2 SMNVEV come from the germline V gene (reference sequence). The CDR3 is CASTTGRQPQHF. The CDR3 nucleotides are TGTGCCAGCACGACAGGTCGGCAGCCCCAGCATTTT.

This clone was seen only a few times. The V gene is TRBV9, the J gene TRBJ2-3; tentative D call: TRBD1 (5 bases). CDR1 SGDLS and CDR2 YYNGEE come from the germline V gene. The CDR3 has 15 residues. The ends were cut back, 2 bases at V and 2 bases at J, with 12 bases in the middle. CDR3 sequence (DNA): TGTGCCAGCAGCGTGGGGCCCGGATACACAGATACGCAGTATTTT. It is translated as CASSVGPGYTDTQYF.

The chain has TRBV5-5 and TRBJ1-1; 10 nucleotides match TRBD1. There are 14 residues in the CDR3. Germline trimming cut 4 bases from V and 6 bases from J; bases unmatched to any gene: 6. The V gene's germline CDR1 is SGHKS and CDR2 YYEKEE (reference sequence). CDR3 bases: TGTGCCAGCAGCCCCGGGACAGGGGTAGCTGAAGCTTTCTTT. This translates into CASSPGTGVAEAFF.

The gene calls are TRBV7-3 and TRBJ2-7, with a tentative D call TRBD2 (6 bases). CDR1 is SGHTA, CDR2 FQGTGA, per germline. The CDR3 contains 14 residues. With 5 bases removed from V and 0 bases from J, the gap between germline ends came to 11 bases. The CDR3 here is CASSAGLSSYEQYF. CDR3 bases: TGTGCCAGCAGCGCGGGACTCAGCTCCTACGAGCAGTACTTC.

This clone was counted many times. The chain joins TRBV7-9 to TRBJ1-2; TRBD1 matches 10 bases. The V gene's germline CDR1 is SEHNR and CDR2 FQNEAQ (reference sequence). J gave up 3 bases and V 5 bases, and 0 bases lay outside the gene matches. The CDR3 loop spans 13 amino acids. CDR3 sequence: CASSGQGDYGYTF. CDR3 in DNA: TGTGCCAGCAGCGGACAGGGGGACTATGGCTACACCTTC.

This clone was seen a few times. V gene TRBV5-6 combines with J gene TRBJ1-4; D remains unclear. The CDR3 sequence is 15 residues long. CDR1 and CDR2 from the germline V gene are SGHDT and YYEEEE. Trimming took 4 bases from V and 5 from J, leaving 15 bases between them. The chain's CDR3 is CASSRDTPSNEKLFF. DNA of the CDR3: TGTGCCAGCAGCCGAGACACCCCATCAAATGAAAAACTGTTTTTT.

To note about this clone: This sample also contains other DNA sequences that code for the same CDR3. The chain combines TRBV5-1 with TRBJ2-7; TRBD1 matches 8 bases. The J segment lost 3 bases and the V segment lost 0 bases, leaving 2 bases of the junction unmatched. The germline CDR1 and CDR2 sequences are SGHRS and YFSETQ. The CDR3 has 14 residues. This CDR3 reads CASSLEGTGYEQYF. The CDR3 DNA is TGCGCCAGCAGCTTGGAAGGGACAGGCTACGAGCAGTACTTC.

The chain uses TRBV10-3 and TRBJ2-5; D gene uncertain. The CDR3 contains 12 residues. The V gene lost 10 bases and the J gene lost 2 bases, with 11 bases spanning the gap. Germline V lookup: CDR1 ENHRY, CDR2 SYGVKD. CDR3 protein: CASSRPQETQYF. The DNA for the CDR3 is TGTGCCAGCAGCCGACCACAAGAGACCCAGTACTTC.